The present entry profiles one TCR beta chain with its context. What this receptor recognizes is not known. No much larger clone exists at a distance of one base, and base qualities are not known. This entry comes from a study of PD-L1 blockade in urothelial cancer (dated by TCRdb to between 2016 and 2019). Some background on the complete study: Every patient began therapy in the mid-2010s and was given atezolizumab 1,200 mg intravenously every 3 weeks. Blood samples were analyzed at two time points: 3 weeks after treatment start (second dose) and 6 weeks after treatment start. About 90% of the roughly 30 patients were identified as males with urothelial cancer of bladder origin, and a prior smoking history was reported by 18 of 29 patients. Just over 28 patients had pretreatment blood TCR-seq, some 25 had at least one posttreatment blood collection, and some 25 had tumor TCR-seq. An ECOG performance status of 0 or 1 was recorded for the patients, and 0 to 3 prior chemotherapy regimens had been received by the patients. Pretreatment tumor samples, along with matched peripheral blood serially collected before and after atezolizumab treatment, were subjected to TCR sequencing. Whole exome sequencing and RNA sequencing of pretreatment tumors were performed alongside TCR sequencing in the same patients. Somatic, immune and clinical correlates of response to PD-L1 blockade with atezolizumab in urothelial cancer were the focus of an exploratory multi-omic analysis. Durable clinical benefit was defined as progression-free survival longer than 6 months, and TCR features were also tested against progression-free and overall survival. Blood samples gave a median of about 130,000 T cells and approximately 80,000 unique TCRs, with a median clonality of roughly 0.081. Durable clinical benefit was achieved by nine patients but not by the remaining 20. General findings and caveats noted by the study authors: Improved progression-free and overall survival was found to be associated with pretreatment peripheral blood TCR clonality below the median. Patients with durable benefit showed greater expansion of tumor-associated TCR clones in peripheral blood 3 weeks after starting treatment (n of about 20, p = 0.022). Because the sample size was small (n of about 30) and many exploratory analyses were performed, the results are intended to be hypothesis-generating.

Synthetic TCR analog templates were spiked into each PCR so that absolute template abundance could be estimated from read counts. Using the immunoSEQ assay, TCRbeta CDR3 regions were amplified from genomic DNA with bias-controlled V and J gene primers. Sequencing of rearranged TCRbeta segments was performed at approximately 20X coverage. The authors' analysis ran thus. Clustering was used to correct sequencing errors, and CDR3s were annotated against IMGT so that V, D and J genes could be assigned. Only productive TCRbeta rearrangements were used in downstream analyses, excluding out-of-frame or stop-codon sequences. Clonality was computed as one minus Shannon entropy normalized by the log of the number of unique productive sequences. Fisher's exact test with Benjamini-Hochberg correction, at a threshold of adjusted p below 0.01, was used to find clones that differed between time points or between blood and tumor. The source is immuneACCESS, and TCRdb retained only in-frame sequences with V and J called. Part of the clones is not carried over; for the studies checked, unresolved V genes explain less than half of this, and the remainder is unexplained. For V, J and clone size, that table is used; D and trimming come from the DNA. The sample table shows 40,000 to 60,000 clones, and around 79% are seen once. The top ten constitute about 9.4% of the sample.

The germline V gene supplies CDR1 SQVTM and CDR2 ANQGSEA. From its cysteine to its phenylalanine, the CDR3 spans 13 amino acids. Just the 39-base CDR3 DNA is kept, in frame starting at base 1. Trimming takes 7 bases from V and 0 bases from J, and the germline ends sit 9 bases apart. The sample's time point, from its label and the paper: pretreatment peripheral blood. The cohort comprised roughly 30 patients with locally advanced or metastatic urothelial carcinoma treated at Memorial Sloan Kettering on a trial protocol. Peripheral blood mononuclear cells were collected pretreatment and during treatment, at between 1 and 8 total time points per patient. The Qiagen DNeasy Blood extraction kit was used to purify genomic DNA from total PBMCs and tumor samples. PBMCs were collected pretreatment and during treatment, and were isolated and stored as previously described.

Here the chain combines TRBV29-1 and TRBJ1-4; the D gene is perhaps TRBD1, on 5 matching bases. The source of this sequence is a man between 65 and 85 years old with urothelial cancer. The sample here was PBMCs, taken around atezolizumab (anti-PD-L1) treatment. The CDR3 protein: CSARQSTNEKLFF. The DNA reads as follows: TGCAGCGCAAGACAGTCAACTAATGAAAAACTGTTTTTT.